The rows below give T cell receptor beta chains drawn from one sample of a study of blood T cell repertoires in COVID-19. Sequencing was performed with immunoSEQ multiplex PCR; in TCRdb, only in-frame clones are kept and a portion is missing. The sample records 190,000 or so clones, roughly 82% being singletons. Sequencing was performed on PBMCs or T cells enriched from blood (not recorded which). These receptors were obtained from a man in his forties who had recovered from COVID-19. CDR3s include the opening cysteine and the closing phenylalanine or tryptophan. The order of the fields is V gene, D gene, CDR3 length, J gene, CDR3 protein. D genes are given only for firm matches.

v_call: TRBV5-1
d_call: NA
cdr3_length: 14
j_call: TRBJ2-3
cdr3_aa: CASSLARGTDTQYF

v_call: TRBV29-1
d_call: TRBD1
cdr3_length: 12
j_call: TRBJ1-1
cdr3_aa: CSAGGFRTEAFF

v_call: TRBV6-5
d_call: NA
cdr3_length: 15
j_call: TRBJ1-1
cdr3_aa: CASSYSTGLNTEAFF

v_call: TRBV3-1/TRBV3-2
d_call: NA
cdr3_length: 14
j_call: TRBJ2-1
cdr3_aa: CASSQDLPSNEQFF

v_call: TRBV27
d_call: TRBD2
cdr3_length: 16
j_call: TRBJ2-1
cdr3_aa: CASSGGRTSRYNEQFF

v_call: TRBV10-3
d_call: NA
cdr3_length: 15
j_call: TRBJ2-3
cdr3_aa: CAISSGTISTDTQYF

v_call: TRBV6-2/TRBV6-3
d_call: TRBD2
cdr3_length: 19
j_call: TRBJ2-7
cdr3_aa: CASSSKPRLAGVGSYEQYF

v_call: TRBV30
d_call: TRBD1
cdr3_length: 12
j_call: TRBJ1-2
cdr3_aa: CAWSPGQYGYTF

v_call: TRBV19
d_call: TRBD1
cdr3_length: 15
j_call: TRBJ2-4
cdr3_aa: CASSIQDRAKNIQYF

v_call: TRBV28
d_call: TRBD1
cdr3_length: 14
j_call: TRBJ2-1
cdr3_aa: CATATGGAYNEQFF

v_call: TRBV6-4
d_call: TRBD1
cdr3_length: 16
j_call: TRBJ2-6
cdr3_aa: CASSGTGGSGANVLTF

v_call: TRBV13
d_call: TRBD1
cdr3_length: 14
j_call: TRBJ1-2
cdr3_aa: CASSTGTGGGGYTF

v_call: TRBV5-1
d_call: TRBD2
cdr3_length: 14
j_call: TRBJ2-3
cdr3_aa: CASSFWEGTDTQYF

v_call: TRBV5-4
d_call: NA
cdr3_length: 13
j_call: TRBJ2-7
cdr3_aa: CASSSGVSYEQYF

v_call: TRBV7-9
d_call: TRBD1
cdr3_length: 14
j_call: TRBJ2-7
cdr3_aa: CASSRGTGGREQYF

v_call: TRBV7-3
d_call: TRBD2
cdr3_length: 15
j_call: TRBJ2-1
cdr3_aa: CASSLGLAGNNEQFF

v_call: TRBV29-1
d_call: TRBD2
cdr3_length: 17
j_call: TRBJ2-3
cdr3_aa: CSITGTSGSFGTDTQYF

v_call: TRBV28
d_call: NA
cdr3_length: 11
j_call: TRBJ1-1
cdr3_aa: CASPGGTEAFF

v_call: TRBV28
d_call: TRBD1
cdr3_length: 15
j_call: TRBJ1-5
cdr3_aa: CASSLSQTGGLPQHF

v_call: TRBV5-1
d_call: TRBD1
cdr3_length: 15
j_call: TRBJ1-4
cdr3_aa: CASSTLTGTAEKLFF

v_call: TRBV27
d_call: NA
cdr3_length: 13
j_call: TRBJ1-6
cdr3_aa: CASSDDGGSPLHF

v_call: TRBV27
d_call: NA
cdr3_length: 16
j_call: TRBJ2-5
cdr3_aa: CASSRSPALREETQYF

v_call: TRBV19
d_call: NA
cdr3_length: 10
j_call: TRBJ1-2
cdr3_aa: CASPGGRHTF

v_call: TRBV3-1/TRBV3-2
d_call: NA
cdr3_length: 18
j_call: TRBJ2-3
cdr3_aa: CASSQDSRRSEYTDTQYF

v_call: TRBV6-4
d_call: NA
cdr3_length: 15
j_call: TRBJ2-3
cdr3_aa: CASSRERGTTDTQYF

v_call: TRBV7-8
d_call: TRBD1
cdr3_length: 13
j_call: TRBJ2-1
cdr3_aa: CASSRDRGNEQFF

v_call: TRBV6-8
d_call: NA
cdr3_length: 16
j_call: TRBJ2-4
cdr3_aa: CATRGWLSGGKNIQYF

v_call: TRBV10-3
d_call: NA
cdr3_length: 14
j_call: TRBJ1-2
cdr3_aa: CAIRTSGASHGYTF

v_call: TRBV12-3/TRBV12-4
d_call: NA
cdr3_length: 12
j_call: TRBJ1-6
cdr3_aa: CASSFRSSPLHF

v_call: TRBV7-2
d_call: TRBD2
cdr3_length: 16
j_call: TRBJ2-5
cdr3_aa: CASSGGLAGVRETQYF

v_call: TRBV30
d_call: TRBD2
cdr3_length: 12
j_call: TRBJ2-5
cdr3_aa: CAWSRGGQTQYF

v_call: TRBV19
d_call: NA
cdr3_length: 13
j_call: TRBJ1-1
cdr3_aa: CASSISVNTEAFF

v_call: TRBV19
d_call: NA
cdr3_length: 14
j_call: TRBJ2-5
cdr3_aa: CASSILGDQETQYF

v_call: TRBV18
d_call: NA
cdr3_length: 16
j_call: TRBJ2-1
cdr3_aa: CASSPGTFTSYNEQFF

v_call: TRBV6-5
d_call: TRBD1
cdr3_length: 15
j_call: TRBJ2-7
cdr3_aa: CASSRDRGYLLEQYF

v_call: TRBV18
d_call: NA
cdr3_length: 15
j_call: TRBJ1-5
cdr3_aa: CASSLLGGLEQPQHF

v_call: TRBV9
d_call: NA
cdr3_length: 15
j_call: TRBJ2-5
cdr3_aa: CASSVAGTKQETQYF

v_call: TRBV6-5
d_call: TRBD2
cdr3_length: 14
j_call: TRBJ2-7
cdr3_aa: CASSITSASYEQYF

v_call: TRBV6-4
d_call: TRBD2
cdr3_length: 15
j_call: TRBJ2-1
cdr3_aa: CASTTPGLDDNEQFF

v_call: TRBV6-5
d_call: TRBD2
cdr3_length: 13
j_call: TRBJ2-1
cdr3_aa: CASSTGQGLAQFF